This note documents a single T cell receptor (beta chain) sequence. Its target is unknown. This entry belongs to a study of beta chain features in type 1 diabetes. Study-wide results and caveats: All four CD4+ subsets of Type 1 diabetes patients contained TCRB CDR3s that were moderately but significantly shorter.

V trimming: 2 bases; J trimming: 3 bases; junction bases outside the gene matches: 4. This CDR3 region has 15 residues. Per germline, CDR1 SGHTA and CDR2 FQGNSA. The isolated RNA, all of it, was reverse transcribed, so expressed TCRB transcripts were what got sequenced. This table comes from immunoSEQ multiplex PCR, and its TCRdb copy is limited to in-frame clones, with some not included. Among 400,000 or so clones listed, about 10% were seen once. The material sequenced was central memory CD4+ T cells from blood. The rearrangement uses TRBV7-2 and TRBJ2-7; 10 positions agree with TRBD1. This clonotype was sampled from a man younger than 40 with type 1 diabetes. As DNA, the CDR3 is TGTGCCAGCAGCTTAAGGGGGGACAGGGGCTACGAGCAGTACTTC. The encoded protein is CASSLRGDRGYEQYF.